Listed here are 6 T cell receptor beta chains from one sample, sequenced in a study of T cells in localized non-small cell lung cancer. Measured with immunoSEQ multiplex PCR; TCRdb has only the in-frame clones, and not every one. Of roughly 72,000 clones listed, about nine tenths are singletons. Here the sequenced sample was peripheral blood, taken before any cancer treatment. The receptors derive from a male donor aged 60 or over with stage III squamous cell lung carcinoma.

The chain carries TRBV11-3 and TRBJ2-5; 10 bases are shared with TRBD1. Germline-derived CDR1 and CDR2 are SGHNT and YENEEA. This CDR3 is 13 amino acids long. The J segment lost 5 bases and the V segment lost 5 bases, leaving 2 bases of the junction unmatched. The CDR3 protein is CASSAGQGETQYF. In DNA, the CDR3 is TGTGCCAGCAGCGCGGGACAGGGGGAGACCCAGTACTTC.

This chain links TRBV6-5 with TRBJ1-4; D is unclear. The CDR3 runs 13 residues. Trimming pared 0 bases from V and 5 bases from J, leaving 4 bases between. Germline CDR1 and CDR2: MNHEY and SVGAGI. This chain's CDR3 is CASSYSQNEKLFF. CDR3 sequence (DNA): TGTGCCAGCAGTTACTCTCAAAATGAAAAACTGTTTTTT.

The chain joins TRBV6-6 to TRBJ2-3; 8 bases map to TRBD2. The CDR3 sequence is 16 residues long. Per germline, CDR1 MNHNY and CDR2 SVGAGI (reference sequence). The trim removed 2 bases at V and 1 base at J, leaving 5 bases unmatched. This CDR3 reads CASSYPPGGGTDTQYF. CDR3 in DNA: TGTGCCAGCAGTTACCCACCGGGGGGGGGCACAGATACGCAGTATTTT.

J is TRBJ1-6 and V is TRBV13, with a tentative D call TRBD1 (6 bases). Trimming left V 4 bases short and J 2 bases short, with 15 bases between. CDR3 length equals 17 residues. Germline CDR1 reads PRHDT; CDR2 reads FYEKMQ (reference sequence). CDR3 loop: CASSSRGWDTYNSPLHF. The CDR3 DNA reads TGTGCCAGCAGCTCAAGGGGTTGGGACACCTATAATTCACCCCTCCACTTT.

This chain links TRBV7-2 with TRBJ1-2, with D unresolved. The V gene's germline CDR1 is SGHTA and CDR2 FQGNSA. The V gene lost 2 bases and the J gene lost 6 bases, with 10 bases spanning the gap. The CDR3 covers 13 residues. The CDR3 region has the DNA TGTGCCAGCAGCTTAAAACAGAGCCATGGCTACACCTTC. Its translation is CASSLKQSHGYTF. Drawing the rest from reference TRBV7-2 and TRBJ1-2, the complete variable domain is GAGVSQSPSNKVTEKGKDVELRCDPISGHTALYWYRQSLGQGLEFLIYFQGNSAPDKSGLPSDRFSAERTGGSVSTLTIQRTQQEDSAVYLCASSLKQSHGYTFGSGTRLTVV.

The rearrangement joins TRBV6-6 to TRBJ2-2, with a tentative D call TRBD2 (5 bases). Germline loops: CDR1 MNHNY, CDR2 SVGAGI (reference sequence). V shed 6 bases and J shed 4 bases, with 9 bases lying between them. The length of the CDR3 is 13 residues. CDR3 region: CASSGRGTGELFF. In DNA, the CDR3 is TGTGCCAGCAGCGGACGGGGCACCGGGGAGCTGTTTTTT.